One sample yielded the 6 T cell receptor beta chains listed below, sequenced in a study of blood T cell repertoires in COVID-19. Some clones are missing from TCRdb's copy, which holds only in-frame ones; the method was immunoSEQ multiplex PCR. This table has about 100,000 clones, roughly nine tenths appearing once. Input material: peripheral blood. These receptor sequences come from a man aged 30-40 years in a cohort sampled during active COVID-19.

In DNA, the CDR3 is TGCGCCAGCAGTCAAGTACGAGACTCTGGAAACACCATATATTTT. Translated, it gives CASSQVRDSGNTIYF. This chain connects TRBV23-1 to TRBJ1-3; D gene uncertain. TRBV23-1 is an ORF, and what it does is uncertain. V was trimmed by 2 bases and J by 0 bases, leaving 8 bases between them. This CDR3 comprises 15 residues.

Remarks on this clone: Relative to the germline gene, one junction end is altered; a read error may explain this. The gene calls are TRBV5-6 and TRBJ1-2, with 11 bases lining up with TRBD1. CDR1 and CDR2 (germline): SGHDT, YYEEEE. The CDR3 has 13 amino acids. CDR3 DNA: TGTGCCAGCAGATTGGACAGGGGGCGAGGCTACACCTTC. As protein: CASRLDRGRGYTF.

The gene calls are TRBV5-1 and TRBJ2-7; perhaps TRBD1 as D (6 bases). The CDR3 spans 14 residues. CDR1 is SGHRS, CDR2 YFSETQ, per germline. V was cut by 2 bases and J by 3 bases, with 12 bases left in between. The DNA for the CDR3 is TGCGCCAGCAGCTTAGGACAGAGCCTCTACGAGCAGTACTTC. The encoded protein is CASSLGQSLYEQYF.

J is TRBJ1-5 and V is TRBV10-2, with TRBD1 as a possible D gene (6 bases). Trimming stripped 6 bases from V and 0 bases from J, with 12 bases between. Germline V gives CDR1 WSHSY, CDR2 SAAADI. CDR3 length equals 15 residues. The DNA for the CDR3 is TGCGCCAGCAGCGACGGACAGAATAGCAATCAGCCCCAGCATTTT. It specifies CASSDGQNSNQPQHF.

The chain is built from TRBV4-2 and TRBJ1-3; maybe TRBD1 (5 bases). The CDR3 loop spans 16 amino acids. CDR1 and CDR2 (germline): LGHNA, YNFKEQ. V was pared by 4 bases and J by 0 bases, with 13 bases between. This CDR3 reads CASSRMVGGSGNTIYF. CDR3 in DNA: TGTGCCAGCAGCCGCATGGTGGGGGGCTCTGGAAACACCATATATTTT.

The chain links TRBV10-3 to TRBJ1-1; D not certain. The CDR3 totals 13 residues. The germline V gene has CDR1 ENHRY and CDR2 SYGVKD. The V gene lost 0 bases and the J gene lost 7 bases, with 9 bases spanning the gap. Here the CDR3 DNA reads TGTGCCATCAGTGAGTCGATGAGGGATGAAGCTTTCTTT. This gives the protein CAISESMRDEAFF.